Listed below are T cell receptor beta chains from one sample, sequenced in a study of T cells in Graves' hyperthyroidism and ophthalmopathy. TCRdb fed the multiplex PCR reads into MiXCR, producing one record per CDR3 protein. The table lists hundreds of thousands of distinct CDR3 sequences, approximately 23% of them singletons. The sequenced sample was blood. The receptors come from a woman in her seventies with Graves' ophthalmopathy. Both conserved end residues are part of each CDR3. The D gene is left open where the match is weak. Only some rows state a clone size, as once, few, many or a class for expanded clones.

-,TRBV28,TRBJ2-1,many,TGTGCCAGCAGTTTAATCCTGCCTACTCTTAGTGAGCAGTTCTTC,CASSLILPTLSEQFF
TRBD2,TRBV12-5,TRBJ2-3,-,TGTGCTGGTGGTTTGGGTGCTACTAGCGGCACAGATACGCAGTATTTT,CAGGLGATSGTDTQYF
-,TRBV14,TRBJ2-5,-,TGTGCCAGCAGCCAAGATGCAGGGCCCCAAGAGACCCAGTACTTC,CASSQDAGPQETQYF
TRBD2,TRBV4-2,TRBJ2-7,-,TGTGCCAGCAGCCAAGATGGGGCTAGCGGAACCTACGAGCAGTACTTC,CASSQDGASGTYEQYF
TRBD2,TRBV18,TRBJ2-1,-,TGTGCCAGCTTCCCTAGCGGGAGGGCCTACAATGAGCAGTTCTTC,CASFPSGRAYNEQFF
-,TRBV7-2,TRBJ2-7,many,TGTGCCAGCAGTTTACTCGGCTACGAGCAGTACTTC,CASSLLGYEQYF
-,TRBV10-3,TRBJ1-1,few,TGTGCCATCAACCTACAGGAGAACACTGAAGCTTTCTTT,CAINLQENTEAFF
TRBD2,TRBV5-1,TRBJ2-7,few,TGCGCCAGCAGCTTGGTAGGGAGCGGGGGCTACGAGCAGTACTTC,CASSLVGSGGYEQYF
-,TRBV6-1,TRBJ1-1,many,TGTGCCAGCAGTTATTTTGAGACTGAAGCTTTCTTT,CASSYFETEAFF
-,TRBV11-2,TRBJ1-6,few,TGTGCCAGCAGCTTAGGCGCCGGCTATAATTCACCCCTCCACTTT,CASSLGAGYNSPLHF
-,TRBV20-1,TRBJ2-3,-,TGCAGTGCTAGTCCGAGGAGGGATACGCAGTATTTT,CSASPRRDTQYF
TRBD2,TRBV20-1,TRBJ2-2,-,TGCAGTGCTGTATCCCTAGCGGGAGATCCTTGGACCGGGGAGCTGTTTTTT,CSAVSLAGDPWTGELFF
TRBD2,TRBV2,TRBJ2-7,-,TGTGCCAGCAGTATGTTTAGGACTAGCGGGTTGAGCTCCTACGAGCAGTACTTC,CASSMFRTSGLSSYEQYF
-,TRBV5-8,TRBJ1-1,few,TGTGCCAGCAGCTCCCCTACAGGTCGGCCTGAAGCTTTCTTT,CASSSPTGRPEAFF
-,TRBV28,TRBJ2-2,-,TGTGCCAGCAACATCGGAGGGGGATTCGGGGAGCTGTTTTTT,CASNIGGGFGELFF
TRBD2,TRBV7-4,TRBJ2-1,-,TGTGCCAGCATCTTAGCGGGAGGATCCTACAATGAGCAGTTCTTC,CASILAGGSYNEQFF
-,TRBV3-1,TRBJ1-5,few,TGTGCCAGCAGCCCAGTTGATAGCAATCAGCCCCAGCATTTT,CASSPVDSNQPQHF
-,TRBV6-1,TRBJ1-2,-,TGTGCCAGCAGTGATCATGGGGTCTATGGCTACACCTTC,CASSDHGVYGYTF
-,TRBV7-2,TRBJ2-7,few,TGTGCCAGCAGCCCCCGGCTCCCAAGTTTATACGAGCAGTACTTC,CASSPRLPSLYEQYF
TRBD1,TRBV6-1,TRBJ2-7,few,TGTGCCAGCAGTGGATGGACAGGCCGCCTCTCCTACGAGCAGTACTTC,CASSGWTGRLSYEQYF
TRBD1,TRBV12-3/TRBV12-4,TRBJ2-2,-,TGTGCCAGCAGTTTCGGTCAGGGGGTTACCGGGGAGCTGTTTTTT,CASSFGQGVTGELFF
-,TRBV7-9,TRBJ2-1,many,TGTGCCAGCAGCTTAGTAGGGATAGCGGTACTCCGCTATGAGCAGTTCTTC,CASSLVGIAVLRYEQFF
-,TRBV2,TRBJ2-3,many,TGTGCCAGCAGGGCAGGTGGTACGCAGTATTTT,CASRAGGTQYF
TRBD1,TRBV6-4,TRBJ2-3,many,TGTGCCAGCAGTGACGGGTCCGGGACAGGCACAGATACGCAGTATTTT,CASSDGSGTGTDTQYF
-,TRBV3-1,TRBJ1-4,-,TGTGCCAGCAGCTTAAGTGGACACACTAATGAAAAACTGTTTTTT,CASSLSGHTNEKLFF
-,TRBV3-1,TRBJ2-2,many,TGTGCCAGCAGCCGCGGGACAGCGAACACCGGGGAGCTGTTTTTT,CASSRGTANTGELFF